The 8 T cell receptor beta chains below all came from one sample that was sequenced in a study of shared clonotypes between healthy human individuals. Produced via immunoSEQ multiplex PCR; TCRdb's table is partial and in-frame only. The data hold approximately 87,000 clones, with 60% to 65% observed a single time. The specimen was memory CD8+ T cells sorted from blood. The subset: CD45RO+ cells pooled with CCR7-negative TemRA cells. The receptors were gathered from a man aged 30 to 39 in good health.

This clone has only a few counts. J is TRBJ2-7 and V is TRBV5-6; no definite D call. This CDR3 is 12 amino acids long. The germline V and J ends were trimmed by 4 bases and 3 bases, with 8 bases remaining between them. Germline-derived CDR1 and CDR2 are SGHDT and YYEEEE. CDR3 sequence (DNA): TGTGCCAGCAGCCGAGATATCTACGAGCAGTACTTC. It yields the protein CASSRDIYEQYF.

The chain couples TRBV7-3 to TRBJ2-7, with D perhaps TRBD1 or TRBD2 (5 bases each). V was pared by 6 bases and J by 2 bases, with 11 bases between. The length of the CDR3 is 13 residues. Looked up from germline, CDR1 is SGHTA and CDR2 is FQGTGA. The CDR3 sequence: CASSWDATYEQYF. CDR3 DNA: TGTGCCAGCAGTTGGGACGCAACCTACGAGCAGTACTTC.

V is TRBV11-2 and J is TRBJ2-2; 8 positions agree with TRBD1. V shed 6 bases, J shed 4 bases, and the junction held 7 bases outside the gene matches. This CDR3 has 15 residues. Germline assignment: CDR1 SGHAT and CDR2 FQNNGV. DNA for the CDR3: TGTGCCAGCAGAGGGACAGGACCTTCCACCGGGGAGCTGTTTTTT. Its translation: CASRGTGPSTGELFF.

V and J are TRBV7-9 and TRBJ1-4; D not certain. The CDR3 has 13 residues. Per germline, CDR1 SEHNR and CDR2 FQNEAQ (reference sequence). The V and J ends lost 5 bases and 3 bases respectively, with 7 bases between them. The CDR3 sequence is CASSPGANEKLFF. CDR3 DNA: TGTGCCAGCAGCCCGGGAGCTAATGAAAAACTGTTTTTT.

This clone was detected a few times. The CDR3 DNA sequence: TGTGCCAGCAGCTTAAGGGGACCGGTTCAATACGAGCAGTACTTC. Translation gives CASSLRGPVQYEQYF. The V gene is TRBV7-8, the J gene TRBJ2-7; D tentatively fits TRBD1 or TRBD2 (5 bases each). Germline lookup yields CDR1 SGHVS and CDR2 FQNEAQ. V gave up 2 bases and J gave up 4 bases, with 15 bases separating them. The CDR3 is 15 residues long.

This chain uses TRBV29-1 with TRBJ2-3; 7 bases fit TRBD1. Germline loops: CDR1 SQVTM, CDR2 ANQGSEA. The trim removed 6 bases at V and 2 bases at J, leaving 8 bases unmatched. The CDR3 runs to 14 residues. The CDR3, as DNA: TGCAGCGTCCGACAGACAGGGCCCACAGATACGCAGTATTTT. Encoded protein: CSVRQTGPTDTQYF.

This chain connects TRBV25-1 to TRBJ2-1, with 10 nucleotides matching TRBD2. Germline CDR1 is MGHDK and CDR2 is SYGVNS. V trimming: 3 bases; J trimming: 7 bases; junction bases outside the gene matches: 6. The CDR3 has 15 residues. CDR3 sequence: CASSDGAGGDNEQFF. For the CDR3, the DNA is TGTGCCAGCAGTGATGGAGCGGGAGGGGATAATGAGCAGTTCTTC.

CDR3 nucleotide sequence: TGTGCCAGCTGTTCCGGGACGGAGCTTAATGAAAAACTGTTTTTT. Translated: CASCSGTELNEKLFF. This chain joins TRBV18 and TRBJ1-4, with a weak D call TRBD1 (5 bases). CDR1 and CDR2 (germline): KGHSH, LQKENI. V was shortened by 7 bases and J by 4 bases, with 16 bases between the two germline ends. This CDR3 region has 15 residues.